The 18 T cell receptor beta chains below all came from one sample that was sequenced in a study of blood T cell repertoires in COVID-19. The data were produced by immunoSEQ multiplex PCR, yet TCRdb's version contains in-frame clones alone and is incomplete. The sample has around 250,000 clones; around four fifths are singletons. Sequenced: peripheral blood. The receptors originated from a man aged 60 to 69 who had recovered from COVID-19.

The V gene is TRBV6-5, the J gene TRBJ1-4, with 8 bases that match TRBD1. Germline V gene lookup returns CDR1 MNHEY and CDR2 SVGAGI. Losses at the gene ends were 6 bases for V and 8 bases for J; bases not matched to a gene: 11. This CDR3 region has 15 residues. The CDR3 region has the DNA TGTGCCAGCAGGGGTGTGGCAGGGGGCTCGGAAAAACTGTTTTTT. Protein: CASRGVAGGSEKLFF.

The CDR3 is CASEGLESYEQYF. The CDR3 DNA reads TGTGCCAGCGAAGGACTAGAGTCCTACGAGCAGTACTTC. J is TRBJ2-7 and V is TRBV2, with 7 positions matching TRBD2. Germline values: CDR1 SNHLY, CDR2 FYNNEI. The CDR3 length is 13 residues. J gave up 1 base and V 8 bases, and 5 bases lay outside the gene matches.

In its sample, this clone was seen a few times. This sequence joins TRBV5-1 and TRBJ1-3, with TRBD1 as a possible D gene (5 bases). V was pared by 1 base and J by 2 bases, with 10 bases between. This CDR3 has 15 amino acids. Germline CDR1 reads SGHRS; CDR2 reads YFSETQ. In nucleotides, the CDR3 is TGCGCCAGCAGCTTGTTGGGGGGAGCTGGAAACACCATATATTTT. This encodes CASSLLGGAGNTIYF. Combining the CDR3 with reference TRBV5-1 and TRBJ1-3 gives the whole variable domain KAGVTQTPRYLIKTRGQQVTLSCSPISGHRSVSWYQQTPGQGLQFLFEYFSETQRNKGNFPGRFSGRQFSNSRSEMNVSTLELGDSALYLCASSLLGGAGNTIYFGEGSWLTVV.

The count of this clone is one. CDR3 bases: TGTGCCAGCAGCTTAGACGGACCAAGGGCGGGTGAGCAGTTCTTC. Its translation is CASSLDGPRAGEQFF. J is TRBJ2-1 and V is TRBV11-3, with a tentative D call TRBD2 (5 bases). The germline V and J ends were trimmed by 0 bases and 9 bases, with 15 bases remaining between them. Looked up from germline, CDR1 is SGHNT and CDR2 is YENEEA. The CDR3 totals 15 residues.

The gene calls are TRBV10-3 and TRBJ1-4; 8 nucleotides align to TRBD1. Germline V lookup: CDR1 ENHRY, CDR2 SYGVKD. The CDR3 covers 13 residues. J lost 8 bases, V lost 6 bases, and 5 bases had no gene match. Here the CDR3 DNA reads TGTGCCATCAGGGGACAGGTTGGGGAAAAACTGTTTTTT. It yields the protein CAIRGQVGEKLFF.

The rearrangement uses TRBV5-1 and TRBJ2-5, with a possible D match to TRBD2 (5 bases). V was trimmed by 4 bases and J by 0 bases, leaving 10 bases between them. The germline gives CDR1 SGHRS, CDR2 YFSETQ. The CDR3 totals 14 residues. The CDR3 protein is CASSIRGYQETQYF. For the CDR3, the DNA is TGCGCCAGCAGCATTCGAGGGTACCAAGAGACCCAGTACTTC.

The V gene is TRBV20-1, the J gene TRBJ1-1, with no clear D. V was shortened by 0 bases and J by 9 bases, with 5 bases between the two germline ends. The CDR3 spans 10 residues. CDR1 is DFQATT, CDR2 SNEGSKA, per germline (reference sequence). CDR3 DNA sequence: TGCAGTGCTAGAGAAGACAAAGCTTTCTTT. This sequence encodes CSAREDKAFF.

The chain has TRBV19 and TRBJ2-2; 14 bases are a match to TRBD2. V gave up 8 bases and J gave up 0 bases; unmatched junction bases: 8. The germline V gene encodes CDR1 LNHDA and CDR2 SQIVND (reference sequence). The CDR3 consists of 18 residues. The CDR3 region has the DNA TGTGCCAGTGCGTCCCCGGGACTAGCGGGAGCGAACACCGGGGAGCTGTTTTTT. Translating it yields CASASPGLAGANTGELFF. The whole variable domain, remainder taken from reference TRBV19 and TRBJ2-2, is DGGITQSPKYLFRKEGQNVTLSCEQNLNHDAMYWYRQDPGQGLRLIYYSQIVNDFQKGDIAEGYSVSREKKESFPLTVTSAQKNPTAFYLCASASPGLAGANTGELFFGEGSRLTVL.

In this sample, this clone turned up a few times. The chain is built from TRBV19 and TRBJ1-6; 10 nucleotides align to TRBD1. The germline V gene has CDR1 LNHDA and CDR2 SQIVND (reference sequence). The CDR3 is made up of 15 amino acids. V shed 4 bases and J 7 bases; nucleotides not matched to a gene: 4. CDR3 amino acids: CASSKGTGANSPLHF. As DNA, the CDR3 is TGTGCCAGTAGTAAAGGGACAGGGGCAAATTCACCCCTCCACTTT.

This sequence joins TRBV6-4 and TRBJ2-1; 11 nucleotides line up with TRBD2. Trimming took 4 bases from V and 7 from J; bases not matched to a gene: 6. There are 15 residues in the CDR3. The germline V gene has CDR1 MRHNA and CDR2 SNTAGT. CDR3 protein: CASSVMGTSGNEQFF. CDR3 sequence (DNA): TGTGCCAGCAGTGTGATGGGGACTAGCGGTAATGAGCAGTTCTTC.

The chain couples TRBV5-4 to TRBJ2-7, with 7 bases matching TRBD2. Trimming took 5 bases from V and 5 from J; bases not matched to a gene: 7. Germline-derived CDR1 and CDR2 are SGHNT and YYREEE (reference sequence). The CDR3 has 13 residues. DNA for the CDR3: TGTGCCAGCAGGTGGCAGGGAGGGGACGAGCAGTACTTC. Amino acids: CASRWQGGDEQYF.

This sequence joins TRBV7-9 and TRBJ2-2; TRBD2 might be the D (5 bases). V lost 4 bases and J lost 3, with 9 bases in between. The CDR3 length is 14 residues. CDR1 and CDR2 (germline): SEHNR, FQNEAQ (reference sequence). In nucleotides, the CDR3 is TGTGCCAGCAGCTCCGGGGTGGACACCGGGGAGCTGTTTTTT. The encoded protein is CASSSGVDTGELFF.

The chain is built from TRBV19 and TRBJ1-6; D ambiguous. Per the germline V gene, CDR1 is LNHDA and CDR2 is SQIVND (reference sequence). The CDR3 loop spans 14 amino acids. The germline V and J ends were trimmed by 5 bases and 7 bases, with 12 bases remaining between them. This CDR3 is CASSLGLPNSPLHF. Written as DNA, the CDR3 is TGTGCCAGTAGTCTCGGACTCCCCAATTCACCCCTCCACTTT.

The chain is built from TRBV18 and TRBJ1-3; TRBD1 is a possible D gene (5 bases). The CDR3 totals 18 residues. With 1 base removed from V and 0 bases from J, the gap between germline ends came to 16 bases. Germline V gene sequence: CDR1 KGHSH, CDR2 LQKENI. The CDR3 region is CASSPRRQGLSSGNTIYF. The CDR3 DNA follows: TGTGCCAGCTCACCACGTCGGCAGGGCCTATCCTCTGGAAACACCATATATTTT.

The rearrangement joins TRBV5-1 to TRBJ2-7, with 8 bases identical to TRBD1. V trimming: 4 bases; J trimming: 0 bases; junction bases outside the gene matches: 9. From germline, CDR1 is SGHRS and CDR2 YFSETQ. The CDR3 is made up of 16 amino acids. CDR3 sequence (DNA): TGCGCCAGCAGCCGGACCACAGGGGGGCCCTCCTACGAGCAGTACTTC. Translated: CASSRTTGGPSYEQYF.

This chain connects TRBV2 to TRBJ1-2, with D possibly TRBD1 on 6 matching bases. This CDR3 contains 14 residues. V was cut by 5 bases and J by 2 bases, with 12 bases left in between. Germline CDR1 is SNHLY and CDR2 is FYNNEI. The CDR3 loop reads CASSFNRENYGYTF. Written as DNA, the CDR3 is TGTGCCAGCAGTTTTAACAGGGAGAACTATGGCTACACCTTC.

The chain combines TRBV6-5 with TRBJ1-5, with TRBD1 as a possible D gene (6 bases). CDR1 MNHEY and CDR2 SVGAGI come from the germline V gene. CDR3 length equals 13 residues. The V end was cut by 6 bases, the J end by 7 bases, with 13 bases between. Here the CDR3 reads CASRLTGYQPQHF. The CDR3, as DNA: TGTGCCAGCAGGCTTACAGGGTACCAGCCCCAGCATTTT.

This sequence joins TRBV19 and TRBJ2-1; perhaps TRBD2 as D (5 bases). The CDR3 contains 16 residues. The ends were cut back, 6 bases at V and 4 bases at J, with 19 bases in the middle. Germline CDR1 reads LNHDA; CDR2 reads SQIVND (reference sequence). The CDR3 sequence is CASSPDGISLYNEQFF. The CDR3 bases are TGTGCCAGTAGCCCCGACGGGATCTCTCTATACAATGAGCAGTTCTTC.